This T cell receptor (beta chain) was captured by sequencing in a study of beta chain features in type 1 diabetes. The study's findings and limits: Moderately but significantly shorter TCRB CDR3s were found in Type 1 diabetes patients in all four CD4+ subsets.

CDR1 is DFQATT, CDR2 SNEGSKA, per germline (reference sequence). V lost 3 bases and J lost 9, with 6 bases in between. The CDR3 contains 10 residues. This clone was picked up a small number of times. The antigen is undetermined. Expressed TCRB transcripts got sequenced, as all isolated RNA was reverse transcribed. Clones were read by immunoSEQ multiplex PCR, and TCRdb kept only the in-frame ones, dropping some. This table holds more than 150,000 clones, about 12% found once. The sequence was obtained from a woman younger than 30 in good health. The sequenced sample consisted of central memory CD4+ T cells from blood. V usage is TRBV20-1 and J usage is TRBJ2-1, with a possible D match to TRBD2 (5 bases). The CDR3 DNA follows: TGCAGTGCTAGTCGGGGTGAGCAGTTCTTC. Translation: CSASRGEQFF.